A selection of T cell receptor beta chains follows, all from one sample in a study of blood T cell repertoires in COVID-19. Using immunoSEQ multiplex PCR, the repertoire was profiled, and TCRdb retains in-frame clones only, with some absent. The data contain 300,000 to 350,000 clones, around 83% of them singletons. The source material was peripheral blood. These receptors were collected from a man under 40 with active or convalescent COVID-19. Each CDR3 is given with its conserved first and last residue. A D gene is named only where the DNA matches it firmly. Expanded clones are given a class, and other clones once, few, many or no size at all.

J gene	clone size	V gene	CDR3 length	D gene	CDR3 DNA	CDR3 protein
TRBJ1-2	once	TRBV12-3/TRBV12-4	13	.	TGTGCCAGCAGCGTCTCGGGGGATGGTGGCTACACCTTC	CASSVSGDGGYTF
TRBJ1-1	once	TRBV11-3	15	TRBD1	TGTGCCAGCAGCTCCCCGACAGGGTGGAACACTGAAGCTTTCTTT	CASSSPTGWNTEAFF
TRBJ1-5	.	TRBV10-3	13	.	TGTGCCATCAGTGAACGGTTTGATCAGCCCCAGCATTTT	CAISERFDQPQHF
TRBJ2-7	.	TRBV6-5	15	TRBD1	TGTGCCAGCAGTATTCTCCGGGACAGAATCTACGAGCAGTACTTC	CASSILRDRIYEQYF
TRBJ2-1	once	TRBV24-1	16	.	TGTGCCACCAGTGATGGCCGAGAGCGGCAGACTAATGAGCAGTTCTTC	CATSDGRERQTNEQFF
TRBJ1-1	.	TRBV4-2	12	.	TGTGCCAGCGGGGGGGGGAACACTGAAGCTTTCTTT	CASGGGNTEAFF
TRBJ2-1	.	TRBV28	13	.	TGTGCCAGCAGTTTGGGCTCTTTGGATGAGCAGTTCTTC	CASSLGSLDEQFF
TRBJ1-1	.	TRBV29-1	15	.	TGCAGCGTTGACCGACAGCAAACTTACCACGGGGAAGCTTTCTTT	CSVDRQQTYHGEAFF
TRBJ1-2	few	TRBV28	16	TRBD1	TGTGCCAGCAGTACCCCCGGGACAGGGTTGATCTATGGCTACACCTTC	CASSTPGTGLIYGYTF
TRBJ1-1	.	TRBV10-3	14	TRBD1	TGTGCCATCAGAGCGGACAGGGGGCACACTGAAGCTTTCTTT	CAIRADRGHTEAFF
TRBJ1-1	.	TRBV30	12	.	TGTGCCTGGGACCGGGTCGGCACTGAAGCTTTCTTT	CAWDRVGTEAFF
TRBJ1-3	.	TRBV18	17	.	TGTGCCAGCGCTATCCTAGGACAGCCGAGCTCTGGAAACACCATATATTTT	CASAILGQPSSGNTIYF
TRBJ2-3	.	TRBV11-2	14	TRBD1	TGTGCCAGCAGCTCAGCCGGGACAGCCGGTACGCAGTATTTT	CASSSAGTAGTQYF
TRBJ1-4	many	TRBV7-9	14	.	TGTGCCAGCAGCTTTTACAGGGATGAGGAAAAACTGTTTTTT	CASSFYRDEEKLFF
TRBJ2-7	.	TRBV21-1	15	.	TGTGCCAGCAGCAAAGAAGGGACAGGGTGTAGAGAGCAGTACTTC	CASSKEGTGCREQYF
TRBJ1-3	.	TRBV5-1	16	TRBD1	TGCGCCAGCAGCTTGGTCGGACCCAGGGGGGGAAACACCATATATTTT	CASSLVGPRGGNTIYF
TRBJ2-3	.	TRBV6-4	15	TRBD2	TGTGCCAGCAGTGACTCGTTCCAGGGAGGGGATACGCAGTATTTT	CASSDSFQGGDTQYF
TRBJ1-1	.	TRBV7-9	13	.	TGTGCCAGCAGCGGCTCAGGGAGGACTGAAGCTTTCTTT	CASSGSGRTEAFF
TRBJ2-1	once	TRBV7-8	13	.	TGTGCCAGCGCTTACAGGGCTGGCAATGAGCAGTTCTTC	CASAYRAGNEQFF